Each of the 2 T cell receptor beta chains below was sequenced from the same sample in a study of cytomegalovirus exposure and HLA in healthy donors. The primer mix had 60 Vbeta and 13 Jbeta primers. The method was immunoSEQ multiplex PCR; TCRdb's version includes in-frame clones alone and lacks a portion of them. This sample has tens of thousands of clones, with around 74% found just once. The sample was PBMCs. Receptor source: a woman aged 45-59 years in good health and CMV-seropositive.

This clone was seen a few times. V usage is TRBV6-1 and J usage is TRBJ1-1, with a weak D call TRBD1 (5 bases). The germline V gene has CDR1 MNHNS and CDR2 SASEGT. CDR3 size: 13 residues. Trimming stripped 6 bases from V and 1 base from J, with 9 bases between. The CDR3 DNA reads as TGTGCCAGCAGGGCAGGGAAGAACACTGAAGCTTTCTTT. It yields the protein CASRAGKNTEAFF.

The chain employs TRBV7-2 and TRBJ1-5; D ambiguous. Germline V CDR1 and CDR2: SGHTA, FQGNSA. Between the trimmed V and J ends, which lost 5 bases and 0 bases, there was a span of 11 bases. This CDR3 comprises 15 residues. CDR3 loop: CASSQSGNSNQPQHF. DNA of the CDR3: TGTGCCAGCAGCCAGTCGGGGAATAGCAATCAGCCCCAGCATTTT.